This T cell receptor beta chain came from a study of molecular identifiers for immune sequencing clone quantification (dated by TCRdb to about 2018). Describing the broader study: In a replicate experiment, RNA from around 20,000 or 100,000 naive CD8 T cells was split into five aliquots, four of which were sequenced. CD8 T cells were used in a methods study to benchmark molecular-identifier clustering-based TCR repertoire sequencing (MIDCIRS) and TCR RNA copy counting.

A remark on this clonotype: The clone's antigen remains unknown. Within one base of it there is no much larger clone, and no base qualities were kept.

Libraries of naive CD8 T cells were generated from about 19,000 to 1,100,000 sorted cells, with 10%, 30% or 50% of the purified RNA used. Naive CD8 T cells were FACS-sorted as CD8+CD4-CCR7+CD45RA+ on a BD FACSAria II into RLT Plus buffer. To test detection sensitivity, Jurkat RNA equivalent to under 12 TCR copies was spiked into samples of about 17,000-1,100,000 naive CD8 T cells. CD8 T cells were enriched using RosetteSep CD8+ T Cell Enrichment Cocktail and Ficoll-Paque, and the enriched cells then underwent ACK red cell lysis. The method behind the library was PCR. The sequencer listed for this sample is Illumina HiSeq 4000. Bulk TCR libraries were prepared as previously described, using TCR primers listed in Table S5. The Qiagen AllPrep DNA/RNA kit was used to purify total RNA. Reads from multiple sequencing runs of the same library were pooled before analysis. As for how the authors treated the data: Reads were retained only if their TCR constant sequence matched exactly, and those retained reads were trimmed to 150 nt and grouped according to their 12-nt molecular barcodes. Reads within each barcode group were sub-clustered using a 15% Levenshtein threshold, and quality-weighted consensus sequences were constructed for each RNA molecule. Non-functional sequences were removed, as were lower-count sequences one edit away from another. On the basis of fitting two negative binomial distributions, barcode sub-clusters with fewer than 20% of the maximum read count were discarded. TCRdb reprocessed the public reads (quality trimming at Q25 with fastp, clone calling with MiXCR) and kept in-frame beta chains. Each record represents a unique CDR3 protein, reported with the most common genes and DNA among its rows. These V and J calls derive from TCRdb rather than the authors' analysis. The sample table lists just under 650,000 distinct CDR3 sequences, just under 20% of them with a count of one. Clones ranked in the top ten supply 0.75% to 0.95% of the sample.

In the germline V gene (reference sequence), CDR1 corresponds to PRHDT and CDR2 to FYEKMQ. Trimming costs V 5 bases and J 5 bases, and their ends lie 16 bases apart. CDR3 length: 16 amino acids, cysteine to phenylalanine. Here the CDR3 DNA is all that survives: 48 bases in frame from base 1. Summary of the overall study and its limitations: When barcode sub-clustering was omitted, TCR diversity was inflated by chimeric consensus sequences, with chimeras reaching as high as 47%. Naive libraries contained spiked-in Jurkat TCR RNA (around ten copies' worth), which is not part of the donor repertoire. Even against a background of one million naive CD8 T cells, spiked-in Jurkat TCR RNA amounting to a single cell's worth was reported to be detectable. Modeling indicated about three TCR RNA copies recovered per cell, compared with 9.5 to 10 by digital PCR, which implies a capture efficiency of 25% to 35%. Identical TCR molecules sharing a barcode could cause highly expanded clone sizes to be underestimated. Clones above 20 RNA copies held over 99% of molecules in CMV-specific effector cells but under 1% in naive cells.

The clonotype originates from a human donor in good health. Some libraries in this study had Jurkat cell RNA spiked in. The specimen was naive CD8+ T cells from blood, with Jurkat cell RNA spiked in. According to the study, the label for this sample's cell subset or site signals: FACS-sorted CD8+CD4-CCR7+CD45RA+ naive T cells. The rearrangement combines TRBV13 with TRBJ1-6; perhaps TRBD1 is the D gene, with 6 bases matching. The DNA sequence is as follows: TGTGCCAGCAGCCTCAACCGACAGGACAATAATTCACCCCTCCACTTT. This codes for CASSLNRQDNNSPLHF.